Below, 27 T cell receptor beta chains from the same sample are listed, as sequenced in a study of cytomegalovirus exposure and HLA in healthy donors. PCR involved 60 Vbeta and 13 Jbeta primers. Generated by immunoSEQ multiplex PCR, the TCRdb table keeps only in-frame clones and is missing some. The profile shows 90,000 to 120,000 clones, about 74% of them singletons. Sequenced sample: PBMCs. These receptor sequences come from a woman between 35 and 50 years old in good health and CMV-seropositive.

The chain links TRBV5-1 to TRBJ1-2; D remains ambiguous. Germline CDR1 reads SGHRS; CDR2 reads YFSETQ. The CDR3 has 13 residues. The ends were cut back, 4 bases at V and 1 base at J, with 8 bases in the middle. The CDR3 nucleotides read TGCGCCAGCAGCGATGGAGATAACTATGGCTACACCTTC. This sequence encodes CASSDGDNYGYTF.

This chain connects TRBV7-6 to TRBJ1-4, with 9 bases identical to TRBD1. The germline gives CDR1 SGHVS, CDR2 FNYEAQ. This CDR3 comprises 14 residues. Germline trimming cut 5 bases from V and 5 bases from J; bases unmatched to any gene: 3. The CDR3 DNA follows: TGTGCCAGCAGCCTAGGACAGGGGAATGAAAAACTGTTTTTT. Its translation: CASSLGQGNEKLFF.

This clone was seen a few times. The gene calls are TRBV18 and TRBJ1-3; D is unresolved. This CDR3 has 11 residues. Germline CDR1 is KGHSH and CDR2 is LQKENI. Trimming took off 6 bases at V and 16 bases at J, with 16 bases between the two ends. CDR3 DNA: TGTGCCAGCTCTAACCTAGAGTGGCCCTATTTT. It yields the protein CASSNLEWPYF.

This CDR3 is CASSVGTGGSSTGELFF. The DNA for the CDR3 is TGTGCCAGCAGCGTGGGGACAGGGGGCTCGAGCACCGGGGAGCTGTTTTTT. The chain couples TRBV9 to TRBJ2-2; 12 bases are shared with TRBD1. This CDR3 spans 17 amino acids. The germline gives CDR1 SGDLS, CDR2 YYNGEE. Trimming removed 2 bases from V and 4 bases from J; junction bases left unmatched: 6.

This clone was seen a handful of times. At one of its ends the junction is not consistent with the germline gene, which may arise from a read error. The genes are TRBV20-1 and TRBJ1-4, with unresolved D. The CDR3 is 11 residues long. Looked up from germline, CDR1 is DFQATT and CDR2 is SNEGSKA (reference sequence). CDR3 loop: CSARQHRVVLF. In DNA form, the CDR3 reads TGCAGTGCTAGACAGCACCGGGTCGTTCTTTTT.

This clone was picked up one time. The rearrangement links TRBV30 to TRBJ2-2; D might be TRBD2 (6 bases). This CDR3 is 16 amino acids long. V was trimmed by 0 bases and J by 2 bases, leaving 13 bases between them. CDR1 and CDR2 from the germline V gene are GTSNPN and SVGIG (reference sequence). The chain's CDR3 is CAWSVNLGGNTGELFF. The CDR3 coding sequence is TGTGCCTGGAGTGTAAATTTGGGGGGAAACACCGGGGAGCTGTTTTTT.

In regard to this clone: The sample has other DNA sequences that encode this CDR3 too. The chain has TRBV6-5 and TRBJ1-1; D is unclear. The CDR3 is made up of 13 amino acids. Germline V CDR1 and CDR2: MNHEY, SVGAGI. Trimming removed 0 bases at V and 1 base at J, with 3 bases between. CDR3 residues: CASSYSRNTEAFF. Written as DNA, the CDR3 is TGTGCCAGCAGTTACTCGAGGAACACTGAAGCTTTCTTT.

In this sample, this clone turned up once. The chain combines TRBV19 with TRBJ1-3, with D unclear. V was pared by 7 bases and J by 0 bases, with 10 bases between. Germline loops: CDR1 LNHDA, CDR2 SQIVND (reference sequence). The CDR3 spans 14 residues. CDR3 sequence reads: CASIGASSGNTIYF. CDR3 nucleotides: TGTGCCAGTATCGGAGCGAGCTCTGGAAACACCATATATTTT.

The rearrangement links TRBV4-3 to TRBJ2-5, with D maybe TRBD1 (6 bases). The CDR3 is 14 residues long. The germline V gene has CDR1 LGHNA and CDR2 YSLEER. V lost 1 base, J lost 5 bases, and 11 bases lay in between. Here the CDR3 reads CASSQAGQGETQYF. The CDR3, as DNA: TGCGCCAGCAGCCAAGCGGGTCAGGGGGAGACCCAGTACTTC.

This clone was counted once. The chain has TRBV30 and TRBJ1-2; no clear D gene. CDR1 is GTSNPN, CDR2 SVGIG, per germline (reference sequence). This CDR3 has 14 residues. V lost 2 bases and J 7 bases, leaving 17 bases between the germline ends. CDR3 loop: CAWSRGFAGGGYTF. The CDR3 DNA follows: TGTGCCTGGAGTCGGGGATTTGCGGGAGGTGGCTACACCTTC. Supplemented by reference TRBV30 and TRBJ1-2, the full variable domain reads SQTIHQWPATLVQPVGSPLSLECTVEGTSNPNLYWYRQAAGRGLQLLFYSVGIGQISSEVPQNLSASRPQDRQFILSSKKLLLSDSGFYLCAWSRGFAGGGYTFGSGTRLTVV.

This clone is a singleton in its sample. The V call is TRBV14, the J call TRBJ1-1, with 10 positions matching TRBD1. The CDR3 has 17 amino acids. CDR1 is SGHDN and CDR2 is FVKESK in the germline V gene. Trimming took 2 bases from V and 4 from J; bases not matched to a gene: 10. CDR3 in DNA: TGTGCCAGCAGCCAACTACCGGGACAGGGGTCGAGCACTGAAGCTTTCTTT. This translates into CASSQLPGQGSSTEAFF.

The V gene is TRBV19, the J gene TRBJ1-4, with D unclear. Germline CDR1 reads LNHDA; CDR2 reads SQIVND (reference sequence). Trimming took 4 bases from V and 5 from J, leaving 14 bases between them. The CDR3 runs 15 residues. CDR3 loop: CASSTRGKGNEKLFF. CDR3 sequence (DNA): TGTGCCAGTAGTACTAGAGGGAAGGGAAATGAAAAACTGTTTTTT. Looking up the rest from reference TRBV19 and TRBJ1-4 gives the full variable domain: DGGITQSPKYLFRKEGQNVTLSCEQNLNHDAMYWYRQDPGQGLRLIYYSQIVNDFQKGDIAEGYSVSREKKESFPLTVTSAQKNPTAFYLCASSTRGKGNEKLFFGSGTQLSVL.

V and J are TRBV7-3 and TRBJ2-1, with 7 bases lining up with TRBD2. V lost 2 bases and J lost 5; bases outside the gene matches: 6. This CDR3 is built from 15 residues. Germline CDR1 reads SGHTA; CDR2 reads FQGTGA. CDR3 DNA: TGTGCCAGCAGCTTAGGCGGGGGAGCCCACAATGAGCAGTTCTTC. This encodes CASSLGGGAHNEQFF. Full variable domain (missing parts from reference TRBV7-3 and TRBJ2-1): GAGVSQTPSNKVTEKGKYVELRCDPISGHTALYWYRQSLGQGPEFLIYFQGTGAADDSGLPNDRFFAVRPEGSVSTLKIQRTERGDSAVYLCASSLGGGAHNEQFFGPGTRLTVL.

This sequence joins TRBV2 and TRBJ1-5; maybe TRBD1 (6 bases). Trimming took 4 bases from V and 7 from J, leaving 14 bases between them. The germline V gene has CDR1 SNHLY and CDR2 FYNNEI. This CDR3 has 14 amino acids. The CDR3 region is CASSGGRGEQPQHF. CDR3 DNA: TGTGCCAGCAGTGGAGGCAGGGGAGAACAGCCCCAGCATTTT.

This rearrangement joins TRBV19 to TRBJ1-3, with D perhaps matching TRBD1 (6 bases). CDR3 length equals 15 residues. Germline loops: CDR1 LNHDA, CDR2 SQIVND (reference sequence). V was cut by 7 bases and J by 0 bases, with 13 bases left in between. In nucleotides, the CDR3 is TGTGCCAGTAATAGGGACACCCGCTCTGGAAACACCATATATTTT. Translated, it gives CASNRDTRSGNTIYF.

The chain carries TRBV6-1 and TRBJ1-4; weak D call: TRBD1 (6 bases). V lost 4 bases and J lost 2, with 14 bases in between. This CDR3 is built from 16 residues. The germline V gene has CDR1 MNHNS and CDR2 SASEGT. Written as DNA, the CDR3 is TGTGCCAGCAGTGGTTCCAGGGGTCGTACTAATGAAAAACTGTTTTTT. Translation gives CASSGSRGRTNEKLFF.

The rearrangement joins TRBV2 to TRBJ1-1; D gene unclear. Germline V gives CDR1 SNHLY, CDR2 FYNNEI. Trimming pared 7 bases from V and 1 base from J, leaving 13 bases between. This CDR3 is built from 14 residues. The chain's CDR3 is CASNPRLGNTEAFF. Written as DNA, the CDR3 is TGTGCCAGCAACCCGAGGTTAGGGAACACTGAAGCTTTCTTT.

This clone was counted between two and nine times. The chain joins TRBV7-2 to TRBJ2-1; the match to TRBD1 covers 8 bases. J gave up 9 bases and V 1 base, and 14 bases lay outside the gene matches. CDR1 and CDR2 (germline): SGHTA, FQGNSA. This CDR3 has 17 amino acids. This CDR3 is CASSLVGQGAFVSEQFF. The CDR3 DNA follows: TGTGCCAGCAGCTTAGTCGGCCAGGGGGCCTTTGTTAGTGAGCAGTTCTTC.

A word on this clone: The junction departs from the called germline gene at one end, perhaps through a read error. V is TRBV9 and J is TRBJ1-2, with TRBD1 matching 7 bases. The germline V gene encodes CDR1 SGDLS and CDR2 YYNGEE. The CDR3 is 12 amino acids. CDR3 sequence: CASSATGPNPAF. The CDR3 nucleotides read TGTGCCAGCAGCGCGACAGGGCCCAATCCCGCCTTC.

This clone has only a few counts. The rearrangement uses TRBV5-1 and TRBJ1-3; D call uncertain. This CDR3 comprises 16 residues. V was cut by 0 bases and J by 0 bases, with 10 bases left in between. The germline V gene encodes CDR1 SGHRS and CDR2 YFSETQ. CDR3 in amino acids: CASSLEGGSSGNTIYF. CDR3 bases: TGCGCCAGCAGCTTGGAAGGAGGGAGCTCTGGAAACACCATATATTTT.

The V gene is TRBV5-4, the J gene TRBJ1-2, with D unclear. CDR3 length: 12 amino acids. Germline V gene sequence: CDR1 SGHNT, CDR2 YYREEE (reference sequence). V lost 0 bases and J lost 8, with 8 bases in between. CDR3 sequence (DNA): TGTGCCAGCAGCTTGGCGAGCCAAGGCTACACCTTC. It encodes CASSLASQGYTF.

The chain employs TRBV27 and TRBJ1-6; a possible D gene is TRBD1 (6 bases). V dropped 7 bases and J dropped 6 bases, with 16 bases sitting between them. The CDR3 contains 15 residues. Germline values: CDR1 MNHEY, CDR2 SMNVEV (reference sequence). Here the CDR3 DNA reads TGTGCCAGCAAATGGGGGGGGCCTAGTAATTCACCCCTCCACTTT. Encoded protein: CASKWGGPSNSPLHF.

The chain uses TRBV7-8 and TRBJ2-1, with 10 bases fitting TRBD1. CDR1 is SGHVS and CDR2 is FQNEAQ in the germline V gene. The CDR3 totals 18 residues. V lost 2 bases to trimming and J lost 0 bases; unmatched junction nucleotides: 7. CDR3 protein: CASSLLDRGDDSYNEQFF. Written as DNA, the CDR3 is TGTGCCAGCAGCTTACTGGACAGGGGGGACGACTCCTACAATGAGCAGTTCTTC.

This rearrangement joins TRBV13 to TRBJ1-1; weak D call: TRBD1 (6 bases). The CDR3 covers 11 residues. Germline lookup yields CDR1 PRHDT and CDR2 FYEKMQ (reference sequence). The V end was cut by 2 bases, the J end by 10 bases, with 8 bases between. The CDR3 DNA reads TGTGCCAGCAGCTTAAGAGGGGGAGCTTTCTTT. Amino acid sequence: CASSLRGGAFF. Combining the CDR3 with reference TRBV13 and TRBJ1-1 gives the whole variable domain AAGVIQSPRHLIKEKRETATLKCYPIPRHDTVYWYQQGPGQDPQFLISFYEKMQSDKGSIPDRFSAQQFSDYHSELNMSSLELGDSALYFCASSLRGGAFFGQGTRLTVV.

Comments on this clone: At the DNA level, this CDR3 is encoded by other sequences in the same sample as well. The chain joins TRBV30 to TRBJ1-2; TRBD1 agrees at 7 bases. Germline V gene lookup returns CDR1 GTSNPN and CDR2 SVGIG (reference sequence). Losses at the gene ends were 3 bases for V and 8 bases for J; bases not matched to a gene: 18. This CDR3 has 16 amino acids. The CDR3 loop is CAWRERQSLSGGGYTF. The CDR3 coding sequence is TGTGCCTGGAGAGAAAGGCAGAGTCTGTCAGGGGGAGGCTACACCTTC. Complete variable domain (other parts from reference TRBV30 and TRBJ1-2): SQTIHQWPATLVQPVGSPLSLECTVEGTSNPNLYWYRQAAGRGLQLLFYSVGIGQISSEVPQNLSASRPQDRQFILSSKKLLLSDSGFYLCAWRERQSLSGGGYTFGSGTRLTVV.

CDR3: CASSLEGRAIGTDTQYF. Here the CDR3 DNA reads TGTGCCAGCAGCTTAGAGGGCAGGGCCATAGGAACAGATACGCAGTATTTT. The V call is TRBV7-2, the J call TRBJ2-3, with a weak D call TRBD1 (5 bases). The germline V gene has CDR1 SGHTA and CDR2 FQGNSA. Trimming removed 1 base from V and 3 bases from J, with 17 bases in between. The CDR3 is 17 residues long.

The CDR3 DNA follows: TGCGCCAGCAGCTTCCAACAAGACACGGAGCAGTACTTC. It codes for CASSFQQDTEQYF. This chain links TRBV5-1 with TRBJ2-7, with no clear D. Germline values: CDR1 SGHRS, CDR2 YFSETQ. Deletions cut 2 bases from V and 7 bases from J, with 13 bases between. There are 13 residues in the CDR3.